Listed below are T cell receptor beta chains from one sample, sequenced in a study of blood T cell repertoires in COVID-19. Using immunoSEQ multiplex PCR, the repertoire was profiled, and TCRdb retains in-frame clones only, with some absent. The sample holds hundreds of thousands of clones, about 87% seen once. The sequenced sample consisted of PBMCs or T cells enriched from blood (not recorded which). The receptors shown here come from a man aged 35 to 55 in a cohort exposed to, infected with or recovered from COVID-19 (not recorded which). CDR3s include the opening cysteine and the closing phenylalanine or tryptophan. The D gene is left open where the match is weak. The size of a clone is reported for some rows only, either as once, few or many, or as a class for expanded clones.

d_call	v_call	cdr3_length	clone_size	j_call	cdr3_nt	cdr3_aa
-	TRBV7-7	13	-	TRBJ2-1	TGTGCCAGCAGCTTAGGAGGGGGGGCTGAGCAGTTCTTC	CASSLGGGAEQFF
-	TRBV27	12	-	TRBJ1-5	TGTGCCAGCAGTTTTTACAATCAGCCCCAGCATTTT	CASSFYNQPQHF
TRBD1	TRBV7-6	15	-	TRBJ1-2	TGTGCCAGCAGCACCCAATACAGGGGTAGGGGAGGCTACACCTTC	CASSTQYRGRGGYTF
-	TRBV10-3	13	-	TRBJ1-5	TGTGCCATCAGTGACCGGGAGACTCAGCCCCAGCATTTT	CAISDRETQPQHF
TRBD2	TRBV9	16	-	TRBJ2-1	TGTGCCAGCAGCTGGGGGACGGGAGGGGTAAGAAATGAGCAGTTCTTC	CASSWGTGGVRNEQFF
TRBD1	TRBV12-3/TRBV12-4	12	few	TRBJ1-5	TGTGCCAGCAGACAGGGGGTTCAGCCCCAGCATTTT	CASRQGVQPQHF
TRBD1	TRBV6-1	13	-	TRBJ1-1	TGTGCCAGCAGTGAATACCAGGGGGCAAGAGCTTTCTTT	CASSEYQGARAFF
-	TRBV6-5	15	-	TRBJ2-6	TGTGCCAGCAGTTACTCCCACTCTGGGGCCAACGTCCTGACTTTC	CASSYSHSGANVLTF
TRBD2	TRBV5-6	11	-	TRBJ2-7	TGTGCCAGCACTGCGGGGGGCGAGCAGTACTTC	CASTAGGEQYF
TRBD1	TRBV6-5	14	-	TRBJ1-2	TGTGCCAGCAGGGGGGCAGGGGGCTTCTATGGCTACACCTTC	CASRGAGGFYGYTF
-	TRBV19	13	once	TRBJ2-7	TGTGCCAGTAGTGCCCTGGGCGGGGCCGAGCAGTACTTC	CASSALGGAEQYF
TRBD1	TRBV24-1	15	-	TRBJ2-7	TGTGCCACCAGTGATACCGGGACAGGGGACTACGAGCAGTACTTC	CATSDTGTGDYEQYF
-	TRBV11-2	16	-	TRBJ1-2	TGTGCCAGCAGCTATACAGGGTCCCTTAGAAACTATGGCTACACCTTC	CASSYTGSLRNYGYTF
-	TRBV7-3	14	-	TRBJ2-2	TGTGCCAGCAGACGGACTGTGAACACCGGGGAGCTGTTTTTT	CASRRTVNTGELFF
-	TRBV28	13	-	TRBJ2-1	TGTGCCAGCACCCAATCCCCCTACAATGAGCAGTTCTTC	CASTQSPYNEQFF
TRBD1	TRBV6-1	19	-	TRBJ1-5	TGTGCCAGCAGTGAAGCCAGGGGGCGGCTGAAGTGGGGCAATCAGCCCCAGCATTTT	CASSEARGRLKWGNQPQHF
-	TRBV2	14	-	TRBJ2-5	TGTGCCAGCGCGGCGGGCAGAATCCAAGAGACCCAGTACTTC	CASAAGRIQETQYF
-	TRBV5-1	15	-	TRBJ1-1	TGCGCCAGCAGGGTGCTGGGCGGGATGAACACTGAAGCTTTCTTT	CASRVLGGMNTEAFF
TRBD1	TRBV28	13	-	TRBJ2-7	TGTGCCAGCAGGACAGGGGTGATTTACGAGCAGTACTTC	CASRTGVIYEQYF
-	TRBV7-3	15	-	TRBJ2-1	TGTGCCAGCAGCCCAACAATAGCCGGATACAATGAGCAGTTCTTC	CASSPTIAGYNEQFF
-	TRBV30	16	once	TRBJ1-5	TGTGCCTGGAGTGTAGGTTCAGGCTATAGCAATCAGCCCCAGCATTTT	CAWSVGSGYSNQPQHF
-	TRBV28	13	once	TRBJ2-1	TGTGCCAGCAAACAGGGACGTCGGAATGAGCAGTTCTTC	CASKQGRRNEQFF
-	TRBV6-5	14	-	TRBJ2-1	TGTGCCAGCAGTTATGCCAGCGCTACTAATGAGCAGTTCTTC	CASSYASATNEQFF
-	TRBV19	14	-	TRBJ2-1	TGTGCCAGTAACGAGGGCAGTAGCTACAATGAGCAGTTCTTC	CASNEGSSYNEQFF
TRBD2	TRBV19	15	few	TRBJ2-2	TGTGCCAGTAGTATAGCGGGAGGCGTATCCGGGGAGCTGTTTTTT	CASSIAGGVSGELFF
TRBD1	TRBV3-1/TRBV3-2	15	-	TRBJ1-6	TGTGCCAGCAGCCGTATCGACAGGGGAGGCTCACCCCTCCACTTT	CASSRIDRGGSPLHF
-	TRBV25-1	13	-	TRBJ1-4	TGTGCCAGCAGTGAAGGGGGCCTTGAAAAACTGTTTTTT	CASSEGGLEKLFF
-	TRBV7-9	12	-	TRBJ2-3	TGTGCCAGCAGCCTGAGGGTAGATACGCAGTATTTT	CASSLRVDTQYF
TRBD2	TRBV5-1	14	-	TRBJ2-7	TGCGCCAGCAGCTTGGACGGGAGGTGGGGCGAGCAGTACTTC	CASSLDGRWGEQYF
TRBD1	TRBV29-1	12	-	TRBJ2-7	TGCAGCGTACAACAGGGGGCAAGTGAGCAGTACTTC	CSVQQGASEQYF
TRBD1	TRBV4-1	14	-	TRBJ2-1	TGCGCCAGCAGCCAGGGACAGACCTACAATGAGCAGTTCTTC	CASSQGQTYNEQFF
-	TRBV5-1	11	-	TRBJ2-3	TGCGCCAGCAGCGAGAGGGATACGCAGTATTTT	CASSERDTQYF
-	TRBV18	16	-	TRBJ1-1	TGTGCCAGCTCACCGCAGGAGGGGGGGGTGAACACTGAAGCTTTCTTT	CASSPQEGGVNTEAFF
TRBD1	TRBV11-2	14	-	TRBJ2-2	TGTGCCAGCACGCGACAGGGGATCGCCGGGGAGCTGTTTTTT	CASTRQGIAGELFF
TRBD1	TRBV7-2	17	-	TRBJ1-5	TGTGCCAGCAGCTCAGGACAGGGGGCTTCGGGCAATCAGCCCCAGCATTTT	CASSSGQGASGNQPQHF
TRBD1	TRBV24-1	12	-	TRBJ1-1	TGTGCCACCAGTGATAAGGACAGGGAAGCTTTCTTT	CATSDKDREAFF
-	TRBV27	11	-	TRBJ2-4	TGTGCCAGTCACGAGGGAAACATTCAGTACTTC	CASHEGNIQYF
TRBD1	TRBV11-2	16	once	TRBJ2-3	TGTGCCAGCAGCTTAGGTCGAGGGGGCCGTATGCATACGCAGTATTTT	CASSLGRGGRMHTQYF
TRBD1	TRBV19	15	once	TRBJ2-1	TGTGCCAGTAGTACAATGTACGGACAGGGCAATGAGCAGTTCTTC	CASSTMYGQGNEQFF
-	TRBV3-1/TRBV3-2	15	-	TRBJ1-6	TGTGCCAGCAGCCAAGTGAATCGCTTTGGGCCACCCCTCCACTTT	CASSQVNRFGPPLHF
-	TRBV4-1	15	-	TRBJ1-6	TGCGCCAGCAGCCAAGATGAGAGGCCGGGTTCACCCCTCCACTTT	CASSQDERPGSPLHF
TRBD1	TRBV5-1	17	-	TRBJ1-1	TGCGCCAGCAGCTTGCTCAAGGGGGCTAGGGCGAACACTGAAGCTTTCTTT	CASSLLKGARANTEAFF
TRBD2	TRBV19	15	-	TRBJ2-7	TGTGCCAGTAGTGGGACTAGCGGGGTCTCCTACGAGCAGTACTTC	CASSGTSGVSYEQYF
TRBD2	TRBV14	17	-	TRBJ2-1	TGTGCCAGCAGCCTATTTGGTAGCGGGAGGGGGTACAATGAGCAGTTCTTC	CASSLFGSGRGYNEQFF
TRBD1	TRBV18	15	-	TRBJ2-6	TGTGCCAGCTCCAGGGGACAGGTCGGGGCCAACGTCCTGACTTTC	CASSRGQVGANVLTF
-	TRBV7-2	17	-	TRBJ2-5	TGTGCCAGCAGCAGAGGTGATGGGGGCGTAAGGCAAGAGACCCAGTACTTC	CASSRGDGGVRQETQYF
TRBD2	TRBV5-6	15	-	TRBJ2-1	TGTGCCAGCAGCTTCCGCCCGGGACTAGACGATGAGCAGTTCTTC	CASSFRPGLDDEQFF
-	TRBV10-3	12	-	TRBJ2-2	TGTGCCATCCGAGTCCCTCTCGGGGAGCTGTTTTTT	CAIRVPLGELFF